This T cell receptor beta chain emerged from a study of long-term antiretroviral therapy in people with HIV. Across the whole study: A decade or so separates the oldest specimens from the later 2015 immediate-ART recommendation.

A minimum of one pre-ART and two post-ART PBMC samples existed for each donor. The libraries were made with immunoSEQ v3.0 at survey level. The method was immunoSEQ multiplex PCR; TCRdb's version includes in-frame clones alone and lacks a portion of them. The profile covers some 18,000 clones, with around 79% appearing a single time and around 6.6% taken by the ten largest. The source material was unsorted PBMCs, sampled at the start of antiretroviral therapy, before treatment. This sequence originates from a man between 18 and 29 years old with HIV.

CDR3: CASSFSTGELFF. The CDR3 bases are TGTGCCAGCAGTTTCAGCACCGGGGAGCTGTTTTTT. The chain recombines TRBV27 with TRBJ2-2; no clear D. V was trimmed by 3 bases and J by 4 bases, leaving 3 bases between them. The length of the CDR3 is 12 residues. In germline, CDR1 is MNHEY, CDR2 SMNVEV (reference sequence).